This TCR beta chain appears in the sequencing data of a study of T-cell reconstitution after alpha-beta-depleted transplantation in children. The library targeted TCRbeta and was prepared with unique molecular identifiers. One entry per CDR3 protein, called by TCRdb with MiXCR from the PCR reads. The table includes roughly 590,000 distinct CDR3 sequences, around 16% detected once. Sequencing was performed on PBMCs from the stem cell graft donor, taken from the stem cell graft. This TCR was recovered from a human donor who donated a stem cell graft to a child with acute myeloid leukemia.

CDR3 region: CASSYTASYEQYF. The CDR3 DNA sequence: TGTGCCAGCAGCTACACAGCTAGCTACGAGCAGTACTTC. The chain carries TRBV5-6 and TRBJ2-7; D not resolved. CDR3 length equals 13 residues. Germline CDR1 reads SGHDT; CDR2 reads YYEEEE. The germline V and J ends were trimmed by 3 bases and 3 bases, with 10 bases remaining between them.